Each of the 3 T cell receptor beta chains below was sequenced from the same sample in a study of T cell repertoires in cytomegalovirus infection. Using its own MiXCR run on the reads, TCRdb lists one record per CDR3 protein. This sample has about 300,000 distinct CDR3 sequences; more than 20% occur once, and the top ten carry approximately 15%. Sequences were obtained from PBMCs. The source is a human donor in good health (CMV status not recorded). Some clones in this sample may be carry-over from other donors' samples.

CDR3 sequence reads: CASSPGVQPNYGYTF. CDR3 coding DNA: TGTGCCAGTAGTCCAGGGGTCCAACCTAACTATGGCTACACCTTC. The V call is TRBV19, the J call TRBJ1-2; tentative D call: TRBD1 (6 bases). The CDR3 runs 15 residues. Trimming shortened V by 5 bases and J by 0 bases, and 13 bases separated the two germline ends. Germline V gene sequence: CDR1 LNHDA, CDR2 SQIVND (reference sequence).

CDR3 nucleotide sequence: TGTGCCAGCAGCTTTGACACGTATCGCTCCTACAATGAGCAGTTCTTC. Its protein is CASSFDTYRSYNEQFF. V and J are TRBV7-2 and TRBJ2-1; D is ambiguous. The germline CDR1 and CDR2 sequences are SGHTA and FQGNSA. Trimming cost V 3 bases and J 0 bases, with 12 bases left between them. The CDR3 length is 16 residues.

V is TRBV12-3 or TRBV12-4 and J is TRBJ1-4; D not certain. The CDR3 contains 13 residues. Trimming cost V 8 bases and J 3 bases, with 10 bases left between them. The CDR3 reads CASSRGSNEKLFF. DNA for the CDR3: TGTGCCAGCTCTCGGGGTTCTAATGAAAAACTGTTTTTT.